The T cell receptor (beta chain) described here comes from a study of cytomegalovirus exposure and HLA in healthy donors (dated by TCRdb to between 2016 and 2019). Some background on the complete study: An earlier analysis of about 560 of the donors reported approximately 280 Gb of sequence data and approximately 120 million unique TCR beta sequences obtained from around 180 million T cells. A later analysis re-examined previously published TCR beta repertoires from just over 650 donors and added high-resolution HLA genotyping to investigate patterns of TCR occurrence. The T cell repertoires of 550 to 850 subjects were profiled by immunosequencing and related to cytomegalovirus serostatus. Four to six DR-DQ haplotypes were handled as single units for association and clustering, since linkage in the cohort was strong. HLA typing covered class I and class II loci at four-digit resolution. Rather than drawing on any new phenotypic data, the later analysis identified candidate immune exposures from TCR beta sequences and the way those sequences occurred across donors. Among the roughly 400 genotyped donors, approximately 76% belonged to the genetic ancestry cluster associated with self-reported Caucasian donors. An earlier analysis of several hundred of the donors used high-throughput TCR beta sequencing to judge whether each TCR beta V gene segment behaved as functional or pseudogenic. On average, around 200,000 unique TCR beta nucleotide sequences were sequenced per donor among some 420 genotyped donors of the cohort, with roughly 18% of those sequences being non-productive. All discovery cohort repertoires had been generated on a single sequencing platform. A separate validation cohort of some 130 different subjects was used in addition to the approximately 670-subject first cohort. Alongside the repertoire data, information on donor age, sex, ethnicity and CMV serostatus was compiled. The study aimed to test whether signatures of past pathogen exposure could be identified by cataloging public T cell receptors. To predict cytomegalovirus infection status, the study combined high-throughput TCR immunosequencing, statistical association of individual TCRs with disease status, and machine learning. An early release that covered roughly 600 HLA-typed donors contained approximately 290 gigabases of sequencing data and 80 million or so unique TCR sequences. The number of typed donors differed by locus: about 629-640 for A, B, C, DRB1 and DQB1; approximately 520 for DQA1; 606 for DPA1; and roughly 450 for DPB1. A later genetic analysis took genome-wide SNP genotypes for about three fifths of the roughly 700 donors and used that subset as a discovery cohort.

Library prep was done by the immunoSEQ multiplex PCR assay. For the multiplex PCR, a mixture combining 60 forward primers for TCR Vbeta segments and 13 reverse primers for TCR Jbeta segments was used. The CDR3 region of rearranged TCR beta genes was amplified from genomic DNA by a multiplex PCR assay. On the Illumina HiSeq System, the amplified TCR beta libraries were sequenced as 87-base-pair reads. The authors' analysis ran thus. A later analysis tallied roughly 78 million unique TCR beta chains across the approximately 670 repertoires, and approximately 12 million of those chains were shared by two or more donors. To remove PCR and sequencing errors, raw reads were error-corrected and collapsed into unique sequences using a nearest-neighbor algorithm that merged closely related sequences. To assign V, D and J gene segments, CDR3 sequences were aligned to IMGT reference sequences. For a sequence to be retained, a match of at least six nucleotides to both a V gene segment and a J gene segment was required. A rearrangement was called productive if the CDR3 had no stop codons and remained in frame with V and J, and every other rearrangement was called non-productive. Following IMGT convention, CDR3 was defined as the stretch from the second conserved V-encoded cysteine to the conserved J-encoded phenylalanine. The earlier analysis of a few hundred of the donors excluded any sequence lacking an unambiguous match to a single V gene segment. In an earlier analysis of a few hundred of the donors, a V segment was called functional when productive rearrangements were above 56.7%, and segregating when the standard deviation between donors exceeded 5%. A statistical classification framework was built for diagnosing cytomegalovirus status from the catalog of TCR beta chain sequences. In a later analysis, V and J genes were assigned by comparing TCR nucleotide sequences against IMGT/GENE-DB human TR gene sequences. The TCRdist pipeline was used in a later analysis to assign CDR3 sequences and most-parsimonious VDJ recombination scenarios. In a later analysis, every TCR beta chain was defined by the combination of its CDR3 amino acid sequence and its V-gene family, and reads without a unique V-gene family were dropped. To address suspected cross-contamination and a sequencing artifact, a later analysis removed a few hundred highly shared, low-generation-probability nucleotide sequences. For each public chain, a later analysis derived a clonal expansion index from normalized ranks of inferred template counts within each repertoire. In a later analysis, generation probabilities were computed using a VDJ recombination model fitted to out-of-frame rearrangements, and the results were checked against IGoR. Hypergeometric tests were used in a later analysis to score TCR-TCR, TCR-HLA and TCR-CMV co-occurrence, with a repertoire-size bias correction applied to the TCR pairs. To estimate false discovery rates, a later analysis permuted the HLA or CMV assignments 20 times. In a later analysis, co-occurring TCRs were grouped with DBSCAN, and TCRdist sequence similarity was added when clustering was performed within HLA-allele-positive subsets. Repertoires with fewer than 30,000 or more than 120,000 public chains were left out of co-occurrence clustering, as were about 5 repertoires with anomalous nucleotide sharing. TCRdb took this table from immuneACCESS and kept in-frame rearrangements with V and J called. Such tables lack part of the clones; where checked against another copy, unresolved V genes explain under half of the gap, and the rest is unexplained. V, J and clone size derive from that table, while D and trimming were established from the DNA sequence. In this sample the table shows about 140,000 clones, approximately 60% of which occur a single time. In total, the top ten clones hold approximately 1.7% of the sample.

Turning to this clone: There is no known antigen for this receptor. Base-call qualities are not available, and no considerably larger clone is one nucleotide away.

On the study overall, not on this receptor specifically: When HLA alleles, especially DR and DQ, strongly co-occurred, attributing TCR associations to individual alleles was difficult. In vitro tests confirmed that three of the cytomegalovirus-associated TCR beta chains recognize cytomegalovirus antigens. Broadly in line with IMGT annotations, most TCR beta V segments showed up in productive rearrangements about 90% or about 30% of the time in an earlier analysis of around 600 of the donors. Seventeen rarely observed V segments, including chromosome 9 orphons, were excluded from the earlier analysis of 550 to 700 of the donors because counts were too low. A later analysis associated about 18,000 TCR beta sequences with specific HLA alleles at a false discovery rate of 0.05. In a later analysis, several top co-occurrence clusters were reported to appear linked to parvovirus B19, influenza, CMV and Epstein-Barr virus. Across donors, most TCR sequences were observed very rarely, whereas some public TCRs were present in many individuals. According to a later analysis, most CMV-associated TCR beta chains appeared to be HLA-restricted, and the HLA associations seemed to be driven largely by CMV exposure. Some IMGT-functional V segments, including TRBV6-2 and TRBV6-3, could not be told apart with the 87-base-pair reads, so those segments were excluded. The only immune exposure information available for the cohort was CMV serostatus. A further reported finding was that TCR beta sequences accurately predicted the HLA-A and HLA-B alleles for most subjects in the first cohort. The authors suggested that the approach could potentially be generalized to other disease states and immunological phenotypes. V-gene and J-gene trimming of TCR beta chains was associated with a missense DCLRE1C variant in a later genetic analysis, and the association was replicated in an independent cohort. In a later analysis, HLA-associated TCR beta chains showed more clonal expansion and lower generation probabilities than non-associated chains that were equally common. Roughly uniform sequencing depth across donors was assumed in presence/absence analyses, although this assumption may not hold. In a later analysis, the rate of TCR association differed among HLA loci, with DRB1 alleles having the most associated TCRs and HLA-C alleles having the fewest. Because HLA typing was unavailable for some donors at each locus, only the typed subset was used in association tests. A later genetic analysis reported fewer N-insertions in productive TCRs among donors in an Asian-associated ancestry cluster than the roughly 720-donor mean. The sequencing pipeline was judged likely to have produced a cluster of highly shared sequence variants as a technical artifact. The study listed 150 to 200 TCR beta chains as associated with cytomegalovirus. The classifier was reported to diagnose cytomegalovirus status with high specificity and sensitivity in both the original cohort and the validation cohort. The cohort was sequenced for TCR beta chains only, and without alpha or paired-chain data the features that could be detected were limited. Linkage disequilibrium might explain the correlated functional status among segregating V segments, but an unknown experimental factor could not be ruled out.

The cohort comprised more than 550 healthy bone marrow donors. At the time of sampling, every cohort member was nominally healthy, though immune exposures that went unrecorded were likely present. CMV serostatus was recorded as positive for 289 and negative for about 55% of the 666 cohort members, whereas no CMV serostatus was recorded for the donor in question. Each donor provided a peripheral blood sample, and peripheral blood mononuclear cells were used for TCR beta sequencing. The Qiagen DNeasy Blood Extraction Kit was used to extract genomic DNA from the blood cell samples. The CDR1 and CDR2 encoded by the germline V gene are LGHNA and YSLEER. The CDR3, cysteine through phenylalanine, is 13 amino acids long. Only the CDR3 portion is preserved as DNA: 39 bases, with reading frame beginning at the first base. V lost 2 bases and J lost 15 bases, and the count of bases not matched to a germline gene is 7.

The sequencing sample was made of PBMCs. This chain is built from TRBV4-3 and TRBJ2-1; 10 bases in the middle match TRBD2. The sequence was collected from a human donor in good health. The bases read TGCGCCAGCAGCCAAAGTCTTAGCGGGGGGATGTTCTTC. Translated, this is CASSQSLSGGMFF.